One and the same sample provided the 21 T cell receptor beta chains below, sequenced in a study of shared clonotypes between healthy human individuals (dated by TCRdb to 2018 to 2020). Library preparation employed the immunoSEQ multiplex PCR assay. The clones in this table, taken by TCRdb from immuneACCESS, are in-frame only. Not every clone is retained; where verified, under half of the shortfall comes from an unresolved V gene, and the cause of the rest is unknown. In this sample the table shows some 500,000 clones, approximately 77% of which occur a single time. Of the sample, about 12% is held by the ten largest clones. The sample comprised PBMCs. All receptors come from a woman aged 40-49 years in good health. Some clones in this sample may be carry-over from other donors' samples.

V usage is TRBV9 and J usage is TRBJ2-5; D ambiguous. The CDR3 sequence is 15 residues long. Trimming pared 1 base from V and 1 base from J, leaving 11 bases between. Germline values: CDR1 SGDLS, CDR2 YYNGEE. CDR3 residues: CASSVFMGSQETQYF. CDR3 coding DNA: TGTGCCAGCAGCGTATTTATGGGGTCCCAAGAGACCCAGTACTTC.

The J gene is TRBJ1-2, the V gene TRBV28; 9 positions agree with TRBD1. Trimming removed 5 bases from V and 7 bases from J; junction bases left unmatched: 8. Germline lookup yields CDR1 MDHEN and CDR2 SYDVKM. CDR3 length equals 14 residues. CDR3 in amino acids: CASSTTGGAPGYTF. The CDR3, as DNA: TGTGCCAGCAGTACCACAGGGGGCGCGCCTGGCTACACCTTC.

The chain uses TRBV5-1 and TRBJ2-7, with TRBD2 identical over 10 bases. Trimming removed 4 bases from V and 6 bases from J; junction bases left unmatched: 7. Germline V gene data show CDR1 as SGHRS and CDR2 as YFSETQ. The CDR3 consists of 14 residues. The CDR3 DNA is TGCGCCAGCAGCAGCGGGACTAGCGCCGGCGAGCAGTACTTC. Its protein is CASSSGTSAGEQYF.

The chain employs TRBV7-2 and TRBJ2-6; TRBD2 aligns across 11 bases. The CDR3 is 18 residues long. Germline loops: CDR1 SGHTA, CDR2 FQGNSA. V lost 1 base to trimming and J lost 2 bases; unmatched junction nucleotides: 4. The CDR3 region has the DNA TGTGCCAGCAGCTTAGGAGGTAGCGGGAGGGCTGGGGCCAACGTCCTGACTTTC. It specifies CASSLGGSGRAGANVLTF.

The chain carries TRBV5-1 and TRBJ1-2, with 9 bases identical to TRBD1. The germline V gene encodes CDR1 SGHRS and CDR2 YFSETQ. This CDR3 has 15 amino acids. V gave up 2 bases and J gave up 2 bases; unmatched junction bases: 4. The CDR3 sequence is CASSFTGTGNYGYTF. The DNA for the CDR3 is TGCGCCAGCAGCTTTACCGGGACAGGGAACTATGGCTACACCTTC. Variable domain in full (rest from reference TRBV5-1 and TRBJ1-2): KAGVTQTPRYLIKTRGQQVTLSCSPISGHRSVSWYQQTPGQGLQFLFEYFSETQRNKGNFPGRFSGRQFSNSRSEMNVSTLELGDSALYLCASSFTGTGNYGYTFGSGTRLTVV.

V and J are TRBV6-4 and TRBJ2-1; D might be TRBD1 (5 bases). Trimming removed 0 bases from V and 10 bases from J, with 10 bases in between. The CDR3 runs to 13 residues. Germline CDR1 MRHNA, CDR2 SNTAGT. CDR3 sequence (DNA): TGTGCCAGCAGTGACTCGATGGGGCTAGAGCAGTTCTTC. Amino acid sequence: CASSDSMGLEQFF.

The chain employs TRBV9 and TRBJ2-1; 11 bases fit TRBD2. The CDR3 extends over 15 amino acids. Germline values: CDR1 SGDLS, CDR2 YYNGEE. Losses at the gene ends were 3 bases for V and 6 bases for J; bases not matched to a gene: 5. CDR3 bases: TGTGCCAGCAGCGCGCAAGGACTAGCGGGCAATGAGCAGTTCTTC. The encoded protein is CASSAQGLAGNEQFF.

The rearrangement links TRBV6-6 to TRBJ2-1; 9 bases match TRBD1. Germline V gene lookup returns CDR1 MNHNY and CDR2 SVGAGI (reference sequence). V lost 4 bases to trimming and J lost 4 bases; unmatched junction nucleotides: 5. The CDR3 covers 15 residues. The chain's CDR3 is CASSLDRGTYNEQFF. As DNA, the CDR3 is TGTGCCAGCAGTTTGGACAGGGGCACTTACAATGAGCAGTTCTTC.

The CDR3, as DNA: TGCAGTGCTAGAGCCGCTCACGAGCAGTACTTC. Translation: CSARAAHEQYF. The chain links TRBV20-1 to TRBJ2-7; unclear D gene. Trimming cost V 1 base and J 5 bases, with 6 bases left between them. The germline V gene has CDR1 DFQATT and CDR2 SNEGSKA (reference sequence). The CDR3 extends over 11 amino acids.

Details on this clone: A much larger clone differs from this one at a single base, so this may be a read error. Other DNA sequences in this specimen translate into the identical CDR3. The genes are TRBV4-1 and TRBJ2-5; unclear D gene. The CDR3 covers 14 residues. In germline, CDR1 is MGHRA, CDR2 YSYEKL. The CDR3: CASSLGPGQETQYF. CDR3 nucleotide sequence: TGCGCCAGTAGCCTTGGACCCGGCCAAGAGACCCAGTACTTC.

This chain uses TRBV28 with TRBJ2-3; D could derive from TRBD1 or TRBD2 (5 bases each). Germline assignment: CDR1 MDHEN and CDR2 SYDVKM. The CDR3 has 12 residues. V was trimmed by 5 bases and J by 8 bases, leaving 11 bases between them. The CDR3 DNA reads TGTGCCAGCAGTCCCCAGAGGGGTACGCAGTATTTT. Translating it yields CASSPQRGTQYF.

This chain connects TRBV30 to TRBJ1-2; D unclear. CDR1 and CDR2 from the germline V gene are GTSNPN and SVGIG (reference sequence). The CDR3 covers 14 residues. Trimming took off 3 bases at V and 6 bases at J, with 17 bases between the two ends. CDR3 in amino acids: CAWSVSRTADGYTF. The CDR3 region has the DNA TGTGCCTGGAGCGTATCAAGGACCGCCGATGGCTACACCTTC.

V and J are TRBV21-1 and TRBJ2-7; no check of the table's D call, TRBD2, against the DNA was made. TRBV21-1 is a pseudogene. CDR3 length: 18 residues. This CDR3 is CASSATSGRAKCVHEQYF. CDR3 coding DNA: TGTGCCAGCAGCGCCACTAGCGGGAGGGCCAAATGTGTCCACGAGCAGTACTTC.

The chain has TRBV6-1 and TRBJ2-7; D possibly corresponds to TRBD2 (6 bases). This CDR3 is 15 amino acids long. Germline-derived CDR1 and CDR2 are MNHNS and SASEGT. Deletions cut 3 bases from V and 0 bases from J, with 12 bases between. The CDR3 DNA is TGTGCCAGCAGTGAGGACTGGGGAGGCTCCTACGAGCAGTACTTC. Protein sequence: CASSEDWGGSYEQYF.

This clone was found once. The J gene is TRBJ2-7, the V gene TRBV5-1; no firm D call. In germline, CDR1 is SGHRS, CDR2 YFSETQ. The CDR3 consists of 14 residues. The germline V and J ends were trimmed by 3 bases and 0 bases, with 10 bases remaining between them. For the CDR3, the DNA is TGCGCCAGCAGCTCCACACAGAGCTCCTACGAGCAGTACTTC. This codes for CASSSTQSSYEQYF.

This rearrangement joins TRBV9 to TRBJ1-1, with no clear D. The V end was cut by 0 bases, the J end by 2 bases, with 8 bases between. Germline V gene sequence: CDR1 SGDLS, CDR2 YYNGEE. The length of the CDR3 is 14 residues. Written as DNA, the CDR3 is TGTGCCAGCAGCGTAGCGCCAGGTAACACTGAAGCTTTCTTT. This encodes CASSVAPGNTEAFF.

The rearrangement links TRBV28 to TRBJ2-7, with 10 bases fitting TRBD2. Per the germline V gene, CDR1 is MDHEN and CDR2 is SYDVKM. The CDR3 contains 14 residues. V was pared by 6 bases and J by 3 bases, with 5 bases of the junction left unmatched. DNA for the CDR3: TGTGCCAGCAGACCCATAGCGGGAGGCTACGAGCAGTACTTC. Translating it yields CASRPIAGGYEQYF.

This clone was counted once. A far larger clone lies a single base away; this is likely a read error. The chain recombines TRBV27 with TRBJ2-1, with TRBD2 matching 9 bases. The CDR3 contains 15 residues. Germline loops: CDR1 MNHEY, CDR2 SMNVEV (reference sequence). The CDR3 here is CASNDAWREGNEQLF. For the CDR3, the DNA is TGTGCCAGCAACGATGCTTGGCGGGAGGGGAATGAGCAGCTCTTC.

This sequence joins TRBV18 and TRBJ2-7; D ambiguous. Germline lookup yields CDR1 KGHSH and CDR2 LQKENI. Trimming pared 2 bases from V and 0 bases from J, leaving 14 bases between. The CDR3 has 16 amino acids. The CDR3 spells CASSPTGGLNSYEQYF. In DNA form, the CDR3 reads TGTGCCAGCTCACCAACCGGTGGGTTAAACTCCTACGAGCAGTACTTC.

This clone came up a few times. The chain couples TRBV6-1 to TRBJ2-2; 10 bases are shared with TRBD2. Germline V gene data show CDR1 as MNHNS and CDR2 as SASEGT. CDR3 length: 16 amino acids. V gave up 4 bases and J gave up 6 bases; unmatched junction bases: 8. The CDR3 loop is CASSAQPGLASGELFF. The CDR3 DNA sequence: TGTGCCAGCAGTGCACAACCGGGACTAGCGTCCGGGGAGCTGTTTTTT.

V usage is TRBV2 and J usage is TRBJ2-2; 8 nucleotides agree with TRBD1. The V gene's germline CDR1 is SNHLY and CDR2 FYNNEI. Trimming at V came to 7 bases and at J to 7 bases, leaving 8 bases not matched to a gene. The CDR3 is 14 amino acids. CDR3 DNA: TGTGCCAGCACTCCGGGACAGGTGGTCGGGGAGCTGTTTTTT. Translated, it gives CASTPGQVVGELFF.